This TCR beta chain originates from a study of graft-versus-host responses after intestinal transplantation. Whole-study findings and limits: Maximum circulating GvH clone levels tracked with early post-transplant HvG decreases. Marrow from the recipient contained GvH clones, some of which had appeared first in ileum or blood.

Only in-frame clones appear in the TCRdb table, and some are missing; sequencing was by immunoSEQ multiplex PCR. This sample has some 92,000 clones, with 92% found just once. This clone has a single count. Its antigen is currently unknown. Other DNA sequences in the same sample also yield this CDR3. The TCR sequence derives from a human donor who received an intestinal transplant. This sample comprised unstimulated CD4+ T cells sorted from spleen or lymph node cells, obtained before intestinal transplant.

The CDR3 sequence: CASSLVGNQPQHF. The CDR3 DNA follows: TGCGCCAGCAGCTTGGTCGGCAATCAGCCCCAGCATTTT. This chain joins TRBV5-1 and TRBJ1-5; D not certain. CDR3 length: 13 residues. The V gene lost 0 bases and the J gene lost 2 bases, with 3 bases spanning the gap. CDR1 and CDR2 from the germline V gene are SGHRS and YFSETQ.